A selection of T cell receptor beta chains follows, all from one sample in a study of beta chain features in type 1 diabetes. Measured with immunoSEQ multiplex PCR; TCRdb has only the in-frame clones, and not every one. This sample has around 430,000 clones, with 30% found just once. The sample comprised naive CD4+ T cells from blood. Receptor source: a man between 18 and 29 years old in good health. Both conserved end residues are part of each CDR3. Fields, in order: CDR3 protein, CDR3 DNA, D gene, J gene, clone size, V gene. D genes are given only for firm matches. The size field is filled for only some rows; it gives once, few, many or a size class.

CATSRDPFTGETEAFF TGTGCCACCAGCAGAGATCCCTTCACAGGGGAGACTGAAGCTTTCTTT TRBD1 TRBJ1-1 - TRBV15
CAWTRGSNTGELFF TGTGCCTGGACCAGGGGGTCCAACACCGGGGAGCTGTTTTTT TRBD1 TRBJ2-2 - TRBV30
CASSLVGQPQHF TGTGCCAGCAGTTTAGTGGGTCAGCCCCAGCATTTT - TRBJ1-5 - TRBV28
CASISQGIAGELFF TGTGCCAGCATCTCCCAGGGTATCGCCGGGGAGCTGTTTTTT - TRBJ2-2 few TRBV2
CASSFEGAGEKLFF TGTGCCAGCAGCTTTGAGGGGGCCGGGGAAAAACTGTTTTTT TRBD1 TRBJ1-4 - TRBV7-9
CASSLTSGNSDTQYF TGTGCCAGCAGCTTAACTAGCGGGAATTCGGATACGCAGTATTTT TRBD2 TRBJ2-3 few TRBV7-2
CAWKGTGDQPQHF TGTGCCTGGAAGGGGACAGGGGATCAGCCCCAGCATTTT TRBD1 TRBJ1-5 - TRBV30
CSGRQGPTYEQYF TGCAGCGGTAGACAGGGGCCAACCTACGAGCAGTACTTC TRBD1 TRBJ2-7 few TRBV29-1
CAWRPPGLAQFF TGTGCCTGGCGGCCTCCAGGACTAGCGCAGTTCTTC TRBD2 TRBJ2-1 - TRBV30
CASSPRLAGDAGDTQYF TGTGCCAGCTCACCACGACTAGCGGGAGATGCGGGAGATACGCAGTATTTT TRBD2 TRBJ2-3 - TRBV18
CASSRTLTSSYEQFF TGTGCCAGCAGCAGGACATTGACTAGTTCGTATGAGCAGTTCTTC - TRBJ2-1 - TRBV7-9
CSVGGSGRAVDTQYF TGCAGCGTTGGAGGTAGCGGGAGGGCCGTCGATACGCAGTATTTT TRBD2 TRBJ2-3 - TRBV29-1
CASSDSHAKNIQYF TGTGCCAGCAGTGATTCGCATGCCAAAAACATTCAGTACTTC - TRBJ2-4 few TRBV25-1
CASSLRVAPSADTQYF TGTGCCAGCAGCTTAAGGGTAGCGCCGAGCGCAGATACGCAGTATTTT - TRBJ2-3 few TRBV7-2
CASSWRPPNTEAFF TGTGCCAGCAGCTGGCGACCCCCGAACACTGAAGCTTTCTTT - TRBJ1-1 - TRBV6-8
CAWRTGTGTEKLFF TGTGCCTGGCGCACCGGGACAGGGACGGAAAAACTGTTTTTT TRBD1 TRBJ1-4 - TRBV30